Listed here are 4 T cell receptor beta chains from one sample, sequenced in a study of shared clonotypes between healthy human individuals (dated by TCRdb to about 2020). The library relied on the immunoSEQ multiplex PCR assay. What TCRdb holds here is the immuneACCESS table cut down to in-frame rearrangements. Part of the clones is not present; checked against another copy, under half of the missing clones reflect an unresolved V gene, and the others are unexplained. The sample profile shows under 1,900,000 clones; 98% to 99% of them were found once. The top ten clones comprise under 0.45% of the sample. The sequenced material came from naive CD4+ T cells sorted from blood. What the cell subset or site label conveys for this sample: CD45RA+ positively selected. The receptors here all came from a man younger than 45 in good health.

The chain recombines TRBV18 with TRBJ1-1; 8 positions match TRBD1. The CDR3 is 15 amino acids. Germline-derived CDR1 and CDR2 are KGHSH and LQKENI. J lost 8 bases, V lost 1 base, and 9 bases had no gene match. CDR3 nucleotide sequence: TGTGCCAGCTCACCACGGGGACAGGACCTCTCCGAAGCTTTCTTT. Its translation is CASSPRGQDLSEAFF.

The chain recombines TRBV6-1 with TRBJ2-2, with D hard to call. The germline V gene encodes CDR1 MNHNS and CDR2 SASEGT. The CDR3 has 14 residues. V was shortened by 4 bases and J by 0 bases, with 6 bases between the two germline ends. CDR3 in amino acids: CASSALTNTGELFF. CDR3 DNA: TGTGCCAGCAGTGCCTTAACGAACACCGGGGAGCTGTTTTTT.

This chain connects TRBV28 to TRBJ2-5, with D perhaps matching TRBD2 (6 bases). The V and J ends lost 6 bases and 1 base respectively, with 15 bases between them. Germline V gene lookup returns CDR1 MDHEN and CDR2 SYDVKM. This CDR3 comprises 15 residues. The CDR3 sequence is CASRDLGGPQETQYF. CDR3 in DNA: TGTGCCAGCAGAGATTTGGGGGGTCCCCAAGAGACCCAGTACTTC.

This sequence joins TRBV7-9 and TRBJ2-1; 13 nucleotides match TRBD2. The CDR3 consists of 15 residues. The germline V gene has CDR1 SEHNR and CDR2 FQNEAQ (reference sequence). The V segment lost 5 bases and the J segment 6 bases; nucleotides outside the gene matches: 4. CDR3 residues: CASSRTSGSFNEQFF. The CDR3 nucleotides read TGTGCCAGCAGCCGGACTAGCGGGAGTTTCAATGAGCAGTTCTTC.